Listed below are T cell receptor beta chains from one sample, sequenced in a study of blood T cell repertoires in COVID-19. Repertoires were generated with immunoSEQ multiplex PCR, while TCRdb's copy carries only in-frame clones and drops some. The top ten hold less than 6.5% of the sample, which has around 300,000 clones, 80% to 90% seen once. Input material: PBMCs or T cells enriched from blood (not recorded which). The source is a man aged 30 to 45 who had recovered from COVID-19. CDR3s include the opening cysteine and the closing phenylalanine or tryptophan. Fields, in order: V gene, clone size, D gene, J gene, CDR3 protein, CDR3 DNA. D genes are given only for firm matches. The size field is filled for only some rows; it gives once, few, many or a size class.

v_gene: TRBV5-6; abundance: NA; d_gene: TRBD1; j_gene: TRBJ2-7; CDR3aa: CASTPWDRPYEQYF; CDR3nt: TGTGCCAGCACCCCGTGGGACAGACCGTACGAGCAGTACTTC
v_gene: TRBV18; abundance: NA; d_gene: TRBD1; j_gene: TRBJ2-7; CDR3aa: CASSPGSTGGRGEQYF; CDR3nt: TGTGCCAGCTCACCAGGCTCGACAGGGGGAAGAGGGGAGCAGTACTTC
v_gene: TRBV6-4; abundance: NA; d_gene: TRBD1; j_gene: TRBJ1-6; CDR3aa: CASRGQGKGSPLHF; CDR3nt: TGTGCCAGCAGGGGACAGGGAAAAGGTTCACCCCTCCACTTT
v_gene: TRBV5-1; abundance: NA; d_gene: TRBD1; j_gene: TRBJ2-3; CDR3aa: CASSLSRGQGDTQYF; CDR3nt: TGCGCCAGCAGCTTGAGCAGGGGGCAGGGAGATACGCAGTATTTT
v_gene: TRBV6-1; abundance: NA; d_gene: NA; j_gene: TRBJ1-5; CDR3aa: CASSEWGGSQPQHF; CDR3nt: TGTGCCAGCAGTGAGTGGGGCGGTAGTCAGCCCCAGCATTTT
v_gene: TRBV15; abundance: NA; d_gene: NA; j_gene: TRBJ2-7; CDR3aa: CATSRDRGKSYEQYF; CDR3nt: TGTGCCACCAGCAGAGATCGCGGCAAGTCCTACGAGCAGTACTTC
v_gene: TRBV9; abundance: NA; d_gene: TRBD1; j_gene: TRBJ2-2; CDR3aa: CASSVDRTGGTGELFF; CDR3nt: TGTGCCAGCAGCGTAGACCGGACAGGGGGCACCGGGGAGCTGTTTTTT
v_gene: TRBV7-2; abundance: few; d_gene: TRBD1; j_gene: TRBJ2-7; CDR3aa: CASTLDRGGYEQYF; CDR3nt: TGTGCCAGCACCCTCGACAGGGGTGGATACGAGCAGTACTTC
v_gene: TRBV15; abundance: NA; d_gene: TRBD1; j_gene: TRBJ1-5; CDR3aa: CATSSPDRVNDQPQHF; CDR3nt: TGTGCCACCAGCAGTCCCGACAGGGTCAATGATCAGCCCCAGCATTTT
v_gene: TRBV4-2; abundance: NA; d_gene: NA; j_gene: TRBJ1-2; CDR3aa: CASSQDGGAILGYTF; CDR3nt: TGTGCCAGCAGCCAAGACGGGGGTGCTATACTCGGCTACACCTTC
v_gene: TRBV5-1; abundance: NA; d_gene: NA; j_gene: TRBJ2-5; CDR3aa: CASSSRGETQYF; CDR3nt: TGCGCCAGCAGTTCACGGGGAGAGACCCAGTACTTC
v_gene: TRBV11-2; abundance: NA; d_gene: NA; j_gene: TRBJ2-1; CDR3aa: CASSLWERGYDEQFF; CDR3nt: TGTGCCAGCAGCCTATGGGAACGGGGATATGATGAGCAGTTCTTC
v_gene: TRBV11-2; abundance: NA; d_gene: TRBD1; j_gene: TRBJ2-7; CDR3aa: CASSDAEAGGINYEQYF; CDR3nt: TGTGCCAGCAGCGACGCGGAAGCAGGGGGCATAAACTACGAGCAGTACTTC
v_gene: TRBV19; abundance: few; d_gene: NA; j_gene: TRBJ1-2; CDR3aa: CASSIAAGDNYGYTF; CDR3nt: TGTGCCAGTAGTATAGCCGCAGGGGATAACTATGGCTACACCTTC
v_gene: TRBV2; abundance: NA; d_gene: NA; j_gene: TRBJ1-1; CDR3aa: CASSDRGGRNTEAFF; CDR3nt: TGTGCCAGCAGTGACCGGGGAGGGAGGAACACTGAAGCTTTCTTT
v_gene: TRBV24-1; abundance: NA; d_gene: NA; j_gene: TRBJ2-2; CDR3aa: CATLGQGGPGELFF; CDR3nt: TGTGCCACCCTTGGGCAGGGCGGACCCGGGGAGCTGTTTTTT
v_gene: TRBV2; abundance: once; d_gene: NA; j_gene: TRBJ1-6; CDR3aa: CASGPDRAIIQPLHF; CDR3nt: TGTGCCAGCGGCCCGGACAGAGCAATAATTCAACCCCTCCACTTT
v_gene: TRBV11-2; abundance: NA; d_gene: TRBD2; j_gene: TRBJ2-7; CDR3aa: CASSLERLALEQYF; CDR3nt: TGTGCCAGCAGCTTAGAGAGACTAGCCCTCGAGCAGTACTTC
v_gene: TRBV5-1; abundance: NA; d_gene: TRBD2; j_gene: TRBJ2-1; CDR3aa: CASSPAPSSGGAHYSEQFF; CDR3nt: TGCGCCAGCAGCCCGGCCCCCTCTAGCGGGGGGGCCCATTATAGTGAGCAGTTCTTC
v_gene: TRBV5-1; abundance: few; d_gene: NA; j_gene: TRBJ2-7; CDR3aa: CASSLAPDEQYF; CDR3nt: TGCGCCAGCAGCTTGGCCCCTGACGAGCAGTACTTC
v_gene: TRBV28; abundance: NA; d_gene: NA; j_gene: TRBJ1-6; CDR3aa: CASSLYRENSPLHF; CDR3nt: TGTGCCAGCAGTTTATACAGGGAGAATTCACCCCTCCACTTT
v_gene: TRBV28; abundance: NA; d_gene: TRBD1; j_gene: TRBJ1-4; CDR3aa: CASRMDRPGEKLFF; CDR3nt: TGTGCCAGCAGGATGGACAGGCCAGGGGAAAAACTGTTTTTT
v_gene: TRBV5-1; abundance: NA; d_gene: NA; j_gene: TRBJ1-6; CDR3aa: CASSHKDSSYNSPLHF; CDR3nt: TGCGCCAGCAGCCACAAAGACAGCTCCTATAATTCACCCCTCCACTTT
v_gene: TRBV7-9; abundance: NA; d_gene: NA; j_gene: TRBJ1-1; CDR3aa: CASSLEARSGAFF; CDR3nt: TGTGCCAGCAGCTTAGAAGCTCGGTCCGGGGCTTTCTTT
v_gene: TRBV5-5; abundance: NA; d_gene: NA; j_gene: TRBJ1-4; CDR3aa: CASSLQGQPTNEKLFF; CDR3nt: TGTGCCAGCAGCTTGCAGGGGCAGCCAACTAATGAAAAACTGTTTTTT
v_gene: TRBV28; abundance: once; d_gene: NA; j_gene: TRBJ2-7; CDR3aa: CASSFTGSTYEQYF; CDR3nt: TGTGCCAGCAGTTTTACCGGGAGCACCTACGAGCAGTACTTC
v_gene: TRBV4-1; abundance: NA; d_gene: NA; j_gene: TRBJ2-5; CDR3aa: CASSQVATEETQYF; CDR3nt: TGCGCCAGCAGCCAAGTGGCGACAGAAGAGACCCAGTACTTC
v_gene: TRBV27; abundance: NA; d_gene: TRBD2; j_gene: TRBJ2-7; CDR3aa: CASSLLLAGGPREQYF; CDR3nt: TGTGCCAGCAGTTTGCTACTAGCGGGGGGGCCTCGGGAGCAGTACTTC
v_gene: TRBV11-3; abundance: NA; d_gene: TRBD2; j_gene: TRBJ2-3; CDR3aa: CASSRTSGGDTDTQYF; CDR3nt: TGTGCCAGCAGCCGGACTAGCGGGGGTGACACAGATACGCAGTATTTT
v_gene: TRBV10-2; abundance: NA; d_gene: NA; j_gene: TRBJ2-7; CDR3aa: CASSESWTNSYEQYF; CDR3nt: TGCGCCAGCAGTGAGTCTTGGACAAACTCCTACGAGCAGTACTTC
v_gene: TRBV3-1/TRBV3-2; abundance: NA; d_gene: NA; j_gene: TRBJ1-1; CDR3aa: CASSMGRLNTEAFF; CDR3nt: TGTGCCAGCAGTATGGGCAGACTGAACACTGAAGCTTTCTTT
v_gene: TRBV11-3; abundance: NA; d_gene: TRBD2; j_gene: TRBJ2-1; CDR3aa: CASSAGLGGYNEQFF; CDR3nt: TGTGCCAGCAGCGCCGGACTAGGTGGTTACAATGAGCAGTTCTTC
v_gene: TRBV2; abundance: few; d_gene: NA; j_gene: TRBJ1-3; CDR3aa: CASRRWGSGNTIYF; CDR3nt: TGTGCCAGCCGGAGGTGGGGCTCTGGAAACACCATATATTTT
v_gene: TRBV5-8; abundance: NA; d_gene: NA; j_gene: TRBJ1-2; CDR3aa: CAGDNAAVNYGYTF; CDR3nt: TGTGCCGGGGACAACGCGGCGGTCAACTATGGCTACACCTTC
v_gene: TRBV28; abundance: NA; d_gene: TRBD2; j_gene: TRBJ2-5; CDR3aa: CASSFPSGGLQETQYF; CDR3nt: TGTGCCAGCAGTTTCCCCAGCGGGGGGCTCCAAGAGACCCAGTACTTC
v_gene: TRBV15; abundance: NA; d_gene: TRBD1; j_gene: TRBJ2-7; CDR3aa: CATLVTGDPYEQYF; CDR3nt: TGTGCCACCCTCGTGACAGGGGACCCCTACGAGCAGTACTTC
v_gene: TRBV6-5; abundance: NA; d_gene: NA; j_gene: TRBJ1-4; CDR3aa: CASSTGRLNEKLFF; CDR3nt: TGTGCCAGCAGTACCGGGAGACTCAATGAAAAACTGTTTTTT
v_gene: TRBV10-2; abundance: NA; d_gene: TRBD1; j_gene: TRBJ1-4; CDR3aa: CASQQGASEKLFF; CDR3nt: TGCGCCAGCCAACAGGGGGCGAGTGAAAAACTGTTTTTT
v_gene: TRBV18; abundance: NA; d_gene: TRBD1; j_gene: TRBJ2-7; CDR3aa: CASSPLAGTGTAEQYF; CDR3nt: TGTGCCAGCTCACCACTGGCTGGGACAGGGACGGCCGAGCAGTACTTC
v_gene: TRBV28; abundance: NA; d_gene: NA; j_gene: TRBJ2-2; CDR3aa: CASITGSYGTGELFF; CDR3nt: TGTGCCAGCATTACAGGGTCGTATGGGACCGGGGAGCTGTTTTTT